This T cell receptor (beta chain) was obtained from a study of cytomegalovirus exposure and HLA in healthy donors. Findings and caveats of the study: Earlier analysis yielded a pattern in which most TCR beta V segments were productive about 90% or about 30% of the time. TCR beta chains associated with HLA were, in a later analysis, more clonally expanded than equally common others. In the analysis, some V segments, TRBV6-2 and TRBV6-3 included, were excluded as indistinguishable. The study found most TCR sequences rare, yet found some public TCRs in many donors.

Comments on this clone: The antigen remains undetermined.

The PCR employed 60 Vbeta primers together with 13 Jbeta primers. Libraries were prepared by immunoSEQ multiplex PCR; TCRdb keeps only in-frame clonotypes and omits some of them. The sample yields roughly 100,000 clones, 70% to 90% seen once. The CDR3 runs to 16 residues. Germline V gene data show CDR1 as SNHLY and CDR2 as FYNNEI. Deletions cut 0 bases from V and 8 bases from J, with 17 bases between. This TCR derives from a man aged 40-49 years in good health and CMV-seronegative. This chain connects TRBV2 to TRBJ2-1; D gene uncertain. The specimen was PBMCs. The CDR3 DNA sequence: TGTGCCAGCAGTGAAGCCCTAGTATCGGCCCTCGATGAGCAGTTCTTC. Amino acid sequence: CASSEALVSALDEQFF.